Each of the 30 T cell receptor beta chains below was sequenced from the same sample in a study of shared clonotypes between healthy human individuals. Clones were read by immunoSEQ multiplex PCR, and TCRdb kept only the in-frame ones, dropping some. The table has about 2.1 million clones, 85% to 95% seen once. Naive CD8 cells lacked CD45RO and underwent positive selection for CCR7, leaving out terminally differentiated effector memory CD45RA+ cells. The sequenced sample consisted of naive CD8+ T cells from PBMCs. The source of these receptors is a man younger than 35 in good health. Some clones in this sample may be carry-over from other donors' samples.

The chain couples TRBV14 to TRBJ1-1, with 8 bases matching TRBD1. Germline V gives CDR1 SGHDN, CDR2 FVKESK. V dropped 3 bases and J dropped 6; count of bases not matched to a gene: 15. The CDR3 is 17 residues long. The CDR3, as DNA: TGTGCCAGCAGCCAGTTCAAAAGGACAGGGTACGGCGCTGAAGCTTTCTTT. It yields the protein CASSQFKRTGYGAEAFF.

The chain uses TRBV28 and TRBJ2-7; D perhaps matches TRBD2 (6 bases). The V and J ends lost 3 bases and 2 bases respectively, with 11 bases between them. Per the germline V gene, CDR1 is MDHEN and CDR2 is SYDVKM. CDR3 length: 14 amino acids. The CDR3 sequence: CASSLRQRAYEQYF. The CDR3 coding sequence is TGTGCCAGCAGTTTGCGGCAGCGGGCCTACGAGCAGTACTTC.

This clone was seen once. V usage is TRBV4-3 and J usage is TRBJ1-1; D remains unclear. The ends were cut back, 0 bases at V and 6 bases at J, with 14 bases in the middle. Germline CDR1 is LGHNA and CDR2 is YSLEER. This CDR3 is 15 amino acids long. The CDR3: CASSQEKPLAPEAFF. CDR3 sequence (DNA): TGCGCCAGCAGCCAAGAGAAACCCTTGGCCCCTGAAGCTTTCTTT.

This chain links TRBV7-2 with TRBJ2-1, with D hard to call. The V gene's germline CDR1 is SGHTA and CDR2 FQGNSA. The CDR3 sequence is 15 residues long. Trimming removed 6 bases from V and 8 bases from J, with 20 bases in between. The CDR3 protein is CASSNLEMVGDEQFF. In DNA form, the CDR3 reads TGTGCCAGCAGTAATTTGGAGATGGTTGGCGATGAGCAGTTCTTC.

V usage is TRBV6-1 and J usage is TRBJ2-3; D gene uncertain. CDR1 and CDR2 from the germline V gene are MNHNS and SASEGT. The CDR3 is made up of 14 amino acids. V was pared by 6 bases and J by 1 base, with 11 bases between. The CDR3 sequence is CASSAGQRTDTQYF. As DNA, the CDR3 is TGTGCCAGCAGCGCTGGCCAGCGCACAGATACGCAGTATTTT.

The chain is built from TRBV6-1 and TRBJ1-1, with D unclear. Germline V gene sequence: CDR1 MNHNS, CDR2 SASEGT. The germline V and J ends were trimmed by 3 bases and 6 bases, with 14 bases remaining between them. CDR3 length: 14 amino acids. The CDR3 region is CASSEHEVSSEAFF. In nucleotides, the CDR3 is TGTGCCAGCAGTGAGCATGAGGTTTCGTCTGAAGCTTTCTTT.

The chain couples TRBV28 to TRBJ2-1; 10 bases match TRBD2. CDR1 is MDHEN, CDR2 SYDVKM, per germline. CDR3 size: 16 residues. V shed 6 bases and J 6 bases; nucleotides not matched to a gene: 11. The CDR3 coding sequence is TGTGCCAGCAGGTATCTCCTAGCGGGAGTCTCCAATGAGCAGTTCTTC. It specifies CASRYLLAGVSNEQFF.

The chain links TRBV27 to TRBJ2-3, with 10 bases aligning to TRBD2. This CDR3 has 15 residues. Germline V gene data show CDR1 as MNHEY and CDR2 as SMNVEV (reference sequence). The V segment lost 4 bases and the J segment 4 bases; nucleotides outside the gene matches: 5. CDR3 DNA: TGTGCCAGCAGTTCGGGACTAGCGTTGGCAGATACGCAGTATTTT. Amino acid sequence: CASSSGLALADTQYF.

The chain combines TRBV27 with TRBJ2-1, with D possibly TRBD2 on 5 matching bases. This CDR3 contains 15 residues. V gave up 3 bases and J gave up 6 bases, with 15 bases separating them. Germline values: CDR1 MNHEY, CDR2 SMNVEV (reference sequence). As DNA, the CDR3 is TGTGCCAGCAGTTTGAGAGGGTCGTTGGGCAATGAGCAGTTCTTC. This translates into CASSLRGSLGNEQFF.

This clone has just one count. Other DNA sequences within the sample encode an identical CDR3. The CDR3 bases are TGTGCCAGCAGCTTAGGACAGGGGGCATACGAGCAGTACTTC. It specifies CASSLGQGAYEQYF. The chain uses TRBV11-2 and TRBJ2-7; 10 bases fit TRBD1. CDR1 SGHAT and CDR2 FQNNGV come from the germline V gene. V lost 1 base, J lost 4 bases, and 1 base stayed unmatched. The CDR3 loop spans 14 amino acids. The full variable domain, rest sourced from reference TRBV11-2 and TRBJ2-7, is EAGVAQSPRYKIIEKRQSVAFWCNPISGHATLYWYQQILGQGPKLLIQFQNNGVVDDSQLPKDRFSAERLKGVDSTLKIQPAKLEDSAVYLCASSLGQGAYEQYFGPGTRLTVT.

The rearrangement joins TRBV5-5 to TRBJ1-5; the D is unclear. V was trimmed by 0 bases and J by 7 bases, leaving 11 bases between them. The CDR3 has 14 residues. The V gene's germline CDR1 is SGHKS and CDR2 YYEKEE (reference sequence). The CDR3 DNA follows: TGTGCCAGCAGCTTGGAAGGTCGCGGGCAGCCCCAGCATTTT. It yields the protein CASSLEGRGQPQHF.

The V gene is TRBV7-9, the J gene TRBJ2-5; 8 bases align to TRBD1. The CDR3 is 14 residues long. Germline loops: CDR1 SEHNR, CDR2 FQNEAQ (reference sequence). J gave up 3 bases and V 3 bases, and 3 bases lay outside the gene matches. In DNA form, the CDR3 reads TGTGCCAGCAGCTTCTCGGACAGGGAAGAGACCCAGTACTTC. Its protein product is CASSFSDREETQYF.

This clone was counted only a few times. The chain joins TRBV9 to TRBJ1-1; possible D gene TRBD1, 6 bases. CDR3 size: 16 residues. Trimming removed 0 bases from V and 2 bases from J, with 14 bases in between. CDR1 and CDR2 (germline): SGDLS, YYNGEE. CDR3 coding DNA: TGTGCCAGCAGCGTAGCGCAGGGGCTCGGCAACACTGAAGCTTTCTTT. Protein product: CASSVAQGLGNTEAFF.

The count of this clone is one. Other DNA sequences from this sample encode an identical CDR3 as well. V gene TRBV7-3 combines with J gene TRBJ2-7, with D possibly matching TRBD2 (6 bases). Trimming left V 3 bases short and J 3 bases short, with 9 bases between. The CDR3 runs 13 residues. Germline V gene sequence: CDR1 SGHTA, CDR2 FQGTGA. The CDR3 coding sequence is TGTGCCAGCAGCTTGACTAGTGGCTACGAGCAGTACTTC. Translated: CASSLTSGYEQYF.

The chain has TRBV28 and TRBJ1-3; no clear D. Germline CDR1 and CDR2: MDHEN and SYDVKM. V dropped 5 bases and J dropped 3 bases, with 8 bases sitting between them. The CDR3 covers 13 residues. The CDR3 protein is CASSPSVGNTIYF. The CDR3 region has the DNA TGTGCCAGCAGTCCGTCAGTTGGAAACACCATATATTTT.

Here the CDR3 reads CASSLSPGRGIYNEQFF. The DNA for the CDR3 is TGTGCCAGCAGCTTATCCCCCGGCAGGGGGATATACAATGAGCAGTTCTTC. V and J are TRBV7-8 and TRBJ2-1; 7 bases match TRBD1. Trimming took 2 bases from V and 4 from J; bases not matched to a gene: 11. The CDR3 contains 17 residues. CDR1 and CDR2 from the germline V gene are SGHVS and FQNEAQ. Looking up the rest from reference TRBV7-8 and TRBJ2-1 gives the full variable domain: GAGVSQSPRYKVAKRGQDVALRCDPISGHVSLFWYQQALGQGPEFLTYFQNEAQLDKSGLPSDRFFAERPEGSVSTLKIQRTQQEDSAVYLCASSLSPGRGIYNEQFFGPGTRLTVL.

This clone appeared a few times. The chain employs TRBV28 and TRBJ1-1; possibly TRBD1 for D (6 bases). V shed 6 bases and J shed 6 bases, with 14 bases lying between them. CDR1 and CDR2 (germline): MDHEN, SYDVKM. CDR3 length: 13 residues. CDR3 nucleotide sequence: TGTGCCAGCAGACCAACAGGGAGCTCTGAAGCTTTCTTT. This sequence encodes CASRPTGSSEAFF.

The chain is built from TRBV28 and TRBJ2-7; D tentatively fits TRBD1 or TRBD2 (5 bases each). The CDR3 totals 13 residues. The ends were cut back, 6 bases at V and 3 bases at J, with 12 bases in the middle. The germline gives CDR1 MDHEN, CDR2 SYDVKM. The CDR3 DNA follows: TGTGCCAGCAGGGACGGGGCATACTACGAGCAGTACTTC. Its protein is CASRDGAYYEQYF.

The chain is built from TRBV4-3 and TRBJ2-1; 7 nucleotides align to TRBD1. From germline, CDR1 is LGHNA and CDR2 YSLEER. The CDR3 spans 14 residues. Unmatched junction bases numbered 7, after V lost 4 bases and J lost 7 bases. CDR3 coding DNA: TGCGCCAGCAGCCGGGACAGCTCTGTGAATGAGCAGTTCTTC. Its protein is CASSRDSSVNEQFF.

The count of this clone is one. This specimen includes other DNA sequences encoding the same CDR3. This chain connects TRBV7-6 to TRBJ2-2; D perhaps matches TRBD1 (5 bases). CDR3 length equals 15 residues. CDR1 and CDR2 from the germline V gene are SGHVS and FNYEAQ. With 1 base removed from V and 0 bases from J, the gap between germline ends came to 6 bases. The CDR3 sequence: CASSLGRANTGELFF. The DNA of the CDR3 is TGTGCCAGCAGCTTAGGCAGGGCGAACACCGGGGAGCTGTTTTTT.

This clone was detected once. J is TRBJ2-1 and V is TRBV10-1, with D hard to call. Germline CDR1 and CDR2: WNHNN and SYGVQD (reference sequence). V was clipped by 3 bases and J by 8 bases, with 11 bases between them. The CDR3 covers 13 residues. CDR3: CASSDTVGDEQFF. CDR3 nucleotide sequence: TGCGCCAGCAGTGATACTGTCGGTGATGAGCAGTTCTTC.

This CDR3 reads CASRLAGGPLDTQYF. CDR3 coding DNA: TGTGCCAGCAGACTAGCGGGAGGGCCCTTAGATACGCAGTATTTT. V and J are TRBV7-9 and TRBJ2-3; 13 nucleotides match TRBD2. This CDR3 is built from 15 residues. Germline trimming cut 6 bases from V and 5 bases from J; bases unmatched to any gene: 5. Germline CDR1 SEHNR, CDR2 FQNEAQ (reference sequence). Based on the CDR3 plus reference TRBV7-9 and TRBJ2-3, the full variable domain is DTGVSQNPRHKITKRGQNVTFRCDPISEHNRLYWYRQTLGQGPEFLTYFQNEAQLEKSRLLSDRFSAERPKGSFSTLEIQRTEQGDSAMYLCASRLAGGPLDTQYFGPGTRLTVL.

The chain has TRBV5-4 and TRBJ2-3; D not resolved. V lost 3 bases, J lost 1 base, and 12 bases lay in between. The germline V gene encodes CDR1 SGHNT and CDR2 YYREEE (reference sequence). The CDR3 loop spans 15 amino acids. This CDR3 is CASSSYLDGTDTQYF. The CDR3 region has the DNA TGTGCCAGCAGCTCATACCTCGACGGCACAGATACGCAGTATTTT.

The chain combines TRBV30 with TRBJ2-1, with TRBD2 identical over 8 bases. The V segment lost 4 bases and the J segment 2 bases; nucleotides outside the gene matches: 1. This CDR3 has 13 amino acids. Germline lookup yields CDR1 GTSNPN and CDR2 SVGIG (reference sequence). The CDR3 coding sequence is TGTGCCTGGACAGCGGGAGCCTACAATGAGCAGTTCTTC. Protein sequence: CAWTAGAYNEQFF.

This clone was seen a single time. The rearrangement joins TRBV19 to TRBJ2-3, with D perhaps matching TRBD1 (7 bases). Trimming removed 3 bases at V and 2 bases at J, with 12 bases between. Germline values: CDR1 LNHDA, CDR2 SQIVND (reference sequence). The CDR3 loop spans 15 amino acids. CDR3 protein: CASSMRDSLTDTQYF. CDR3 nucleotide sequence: TGTGCCAGTAGTATGCGGGACAGCCTCACAGATACGCAGTATTTT. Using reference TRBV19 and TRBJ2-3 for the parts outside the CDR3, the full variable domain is DGGITQSPKYLFRKEGQNVTLSCEQNLNHDAMYWYRQDPGQGLRLIYYSQIVNDFQKGDIAEGYSVSREKKESFPLTVTSAQKNPTAFYLCASSMRDSLTDTQYFGPGTRLTVL.

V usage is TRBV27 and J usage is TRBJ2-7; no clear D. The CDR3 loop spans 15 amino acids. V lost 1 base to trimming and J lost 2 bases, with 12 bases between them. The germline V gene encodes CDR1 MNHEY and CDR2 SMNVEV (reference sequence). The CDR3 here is CASSLYPGPAYEQYF. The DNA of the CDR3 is TGTGCCAGCAGTTTATACCCGGGCCCGGCCTACGAGCAGTACTTC.

CDR3 region: CASSDEAGGAVETQYF. The CDR3 DNA follows: TGTGCCAGCAGTGACGAGGCGGGAGGTGCGGTAGAGACCCAGTACTTC. The chain combines TRBV6-4 with TRBJ2-5, with 8 positions matching TRBD2. The CDR3 contains 16 residues. With V trimmed by 2 bases and J by 4 bases, 9 bases remained unmatched. Per the germline V gene, CDR1 is MRHNA and CDR2 is SNTAGT.

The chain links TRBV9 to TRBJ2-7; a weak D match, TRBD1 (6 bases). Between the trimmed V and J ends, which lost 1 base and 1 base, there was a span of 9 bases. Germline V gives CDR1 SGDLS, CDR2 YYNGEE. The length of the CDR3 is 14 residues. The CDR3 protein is CASSVSTGSYEQYF. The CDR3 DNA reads TGTGCCAGCAGCGTATCCACAGGGTCCTACGAGCAGTACTTC.

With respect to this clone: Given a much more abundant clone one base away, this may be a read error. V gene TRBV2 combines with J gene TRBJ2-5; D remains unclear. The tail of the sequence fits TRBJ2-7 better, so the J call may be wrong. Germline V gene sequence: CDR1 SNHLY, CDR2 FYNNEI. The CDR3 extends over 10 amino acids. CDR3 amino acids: CASSSYEQYF. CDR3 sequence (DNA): TGTGCCAGCAGCTCCTACGAGCAGTACTTC.

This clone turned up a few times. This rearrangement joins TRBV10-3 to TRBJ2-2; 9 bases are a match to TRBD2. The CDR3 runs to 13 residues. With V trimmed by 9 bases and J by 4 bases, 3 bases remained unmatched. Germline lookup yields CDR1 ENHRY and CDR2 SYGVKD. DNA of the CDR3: TGTGCCATGCGGGAGGGCCGCACCGGGGAGCTGTTTTTT. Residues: CAMREGRTGELFF.